The clone carrying this T cell receptor (beta chain) was seen only once. Its antigen is not identified. This entry belongs to a study of cytomegalovirus exposure and HLA in healthy donors. Study-wide points: Likely technical artifact: a cluster of highly shared sequence variants.

V was cut by 4 bases and J by 0 bases, with 10 bases left in between. Germline V CDR1 and CDR2: SGHRS, YFSETQ. The CDR3 has 14 residues. A multiplex PCR was run with 60 Vbeta primers and 13 Jbeta primers. Clones were read by immunoSEQ multiplex PCR, and TCRdb kept only the in-frame ones, dropping some. The sample contains fewer than 110,000 clones, around two thirds of which appear only once. V usage is TRBV5-1 and J usage is TRBJ2-5; TRBD2 is a possible D gene (6 bases). The sample consisted of PBMCs. The clonotype originates from a woman in her fifties or sixties in good health and CMV-seronegative. The CDR3 DNA is TGCGCCAGCAGCATTAGCGGAAACCAAGAGACCCAGTACTTC. Translation: CASSISGNQETQYF. The whole variable domain, remainder taken from reference TRBV5-1 and TRBJ2-5, is KAGVTQTPRYLIKTRGQQVTLSCSPISGHRSVSWYQQTPGQGLQFLFEYFSETQRNKGNFPGRFSGRQFSNSRSEMNVSTLELGDSALYLCASSISGNQETQYFGPGTRLLVL.